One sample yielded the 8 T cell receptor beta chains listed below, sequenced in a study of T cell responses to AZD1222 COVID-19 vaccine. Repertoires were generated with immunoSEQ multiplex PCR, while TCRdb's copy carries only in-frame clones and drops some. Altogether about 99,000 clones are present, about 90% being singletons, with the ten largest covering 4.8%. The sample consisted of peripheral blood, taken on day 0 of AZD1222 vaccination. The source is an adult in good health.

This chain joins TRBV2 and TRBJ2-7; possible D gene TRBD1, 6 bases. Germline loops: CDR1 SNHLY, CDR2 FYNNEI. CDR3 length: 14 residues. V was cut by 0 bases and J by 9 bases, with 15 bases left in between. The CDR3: CASSEAYRDQWQYF. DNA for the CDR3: TGTGCCAGCAGTGAAGCTTACAGGGATCAGTGGCAGTACTTC.

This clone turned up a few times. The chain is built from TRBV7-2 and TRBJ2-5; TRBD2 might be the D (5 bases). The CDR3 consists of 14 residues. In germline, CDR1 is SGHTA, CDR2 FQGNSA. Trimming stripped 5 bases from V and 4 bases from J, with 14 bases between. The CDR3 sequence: CASSVRGRTETQYF. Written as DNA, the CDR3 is TGTGCCAGCAGCGTACGGGGTCGCACAGAGACCCAGTACTTC.

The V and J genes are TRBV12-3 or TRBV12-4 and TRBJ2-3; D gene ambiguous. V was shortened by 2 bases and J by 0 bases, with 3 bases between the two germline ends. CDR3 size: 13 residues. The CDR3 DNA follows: TGTGCCAGCAGTTTACCAAGCACAGATACGCAGTATTTT. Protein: CASSLPSTDTQYF.

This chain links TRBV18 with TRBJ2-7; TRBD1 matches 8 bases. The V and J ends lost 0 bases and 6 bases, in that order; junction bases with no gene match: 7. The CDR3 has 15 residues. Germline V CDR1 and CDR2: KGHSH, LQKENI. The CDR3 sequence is CASSPPGQGIGEQYF. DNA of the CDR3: TGTGCCAGCTCACCACCCGGACAGGGTATCGGCGAGCAGTACTTC.

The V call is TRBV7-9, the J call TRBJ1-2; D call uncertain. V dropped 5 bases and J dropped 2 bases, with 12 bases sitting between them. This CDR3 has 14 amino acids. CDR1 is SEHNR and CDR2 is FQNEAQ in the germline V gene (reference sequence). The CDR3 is CASSESSSNYGYTF. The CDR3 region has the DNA TGTGCCAGCAGCGAAAGCAGTTCAAACTATGGCTACACCTTC. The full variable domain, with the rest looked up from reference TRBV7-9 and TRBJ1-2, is DTGVSQNPRHKITKRGQNVTFRCDPISEHNRLYWYRQTLGQGPEFLTYFQNEAQLEKSRLLSDRFSAERPKGSFSTLEIQRTEQGDSAMYLCASSESSSNYGYTFGSGTRLTVV.

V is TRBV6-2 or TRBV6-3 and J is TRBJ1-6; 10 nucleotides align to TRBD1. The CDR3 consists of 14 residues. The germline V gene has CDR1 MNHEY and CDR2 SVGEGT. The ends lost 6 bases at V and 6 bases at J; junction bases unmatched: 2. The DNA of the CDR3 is TGTGCCAGCAGCAGGGACAGGGGTAATTCACCCCTCCACTTT. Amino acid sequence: CASSRDRGNSPLHF.

CDR3 residues: CASRPGPAYGYTF. In nucleotides, the CDR3 is TGTGCCAGCAGGCCGGGCCCTGCCTATGGCTACACCTTC. The chain is built from TRBV28 and TRBJ1-2, with no clear D. V was trimmed by 6 bases and J by 4 bases, leaving 12 bases between them. CDR1 and CDR2 (germline): MDHEN, SYDVKM. The CDR3 runs 13 residues.

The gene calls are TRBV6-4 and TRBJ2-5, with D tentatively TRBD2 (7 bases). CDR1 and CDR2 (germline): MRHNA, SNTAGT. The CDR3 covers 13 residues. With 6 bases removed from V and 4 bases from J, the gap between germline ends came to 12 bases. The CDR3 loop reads CASRGGGAETQYF. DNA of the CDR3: TGTGCCAGCAGAGGAGGGGGGGCAGAGACCCAGTACTTC.